This is a list of T cell receptor beta chains from one sample in a study of shared clonotypes between healthy human individuals. Here immunoSEQ multiplex PCR was the method, and the copy in TCRdb shows in-frame clones only, minus some. The repertoire includes roughly 700,000 clones, around two thirds of them detected once, and over 1.5% sits in the top ten. Sample: memory CD4+ T cells sorted from blood. The source of these receptors is a woman aged 30 to 39 in good health. The CDR3 runs from the conserved cysteine through the conserved F or W. D genes are given only for firm matches. Rows may omit the clone size; those that give it use once, few, many or a size class.

TRBJ2-1	TRBV19	TRBD2	.	CASSSKPGLAGDLAFF	TGTGCCAGTAGTTCCAAACCGGGACTAGCGGGAGATTTGGCGTTCTTC
TRBJ2-3	TRBV30	.	many	CAWSVQGGTDTQYF	TGTGCCTGGAGTGTACAGGGTGGCACAGATACGCAGTATTTT
TRBJ2-2	TRBV19	TRBD1	.	CASSTGTGGYTGELFF	TGTGCCAGTAGTACCGGGACAGGGGGATACACCGGGGAGCTGTTTTTT
TRBJ1-2	TRBV5-6	.	.	CASRVEWAGPRYGYTF	TGTGCCAGCAGGGTTGAGTGGGCAGGACCACGCTATGGCTACACCTTC
TRBJ1-5	TRBV28	.	.	CASSLARQPQHF	TGTGCCAGCAGTTTAGCGAGGCAGCCCCAGCATTTT
TRBJ2-5	TRBV5-5	TRBD1	.	CASSSYRGKETQYF	TGTGCCAGCAGCTCGTACAGGGGGAAGGAGACCCAGTACTTC
TRBJ2-7	TRBV5-1	.	.	CASSASSGVGYEQYF	TGCGCCAGCAGCGCCTCCTCAGGGGTAGGTTACGAGCAGTACTTC
TRBJ1-1	TRBV7-7	.	.	CASSAQVDTEAFF	TGTGCCAGCAGCGCACAGGTGGACACTGAAGCTTTCTTT
TRBJ1-4	TRBV6-1	.	.	CASSGARSVEKLFF	TGTGCCAGCAGTGGTGCCCGTTCTGTTGAAAAACTGTTTTTT
TRBJ2-7	TRBV30	.	.	CAWSTGGGLYEQYF	TGTGCCTGGAGTACGGGGGGCGGCCTCTACGAGCAGTACTTC
TRBJ2-3	TRBV2	.	.	CASTNWLDHTDTQYF	TGTGCCAGCACTAACTGGCTAGACCACACAGATACGCAGTATTTT
TRBJ2-7	TRBV5-1	.	.	CASSLGQAVPSYEQYF	TGCGCCAGCAGCTTGGGACAGGCAGTTCCCTCCTACGAGCAGTACTTC
TRBJ1-2	TRBV13	.	.	CASSLEGPLGTPTSDGYTF	TGTGCCAGCAGCTTAGAAGGCCCGTTAGGGACACCTACTTCAGATGGCTACACCTTC
TRBJ1-5	TRBV28	.	.	CASRLGWGDNQPQHF	TGTGCCAGCAGATTGGGTTGGGGGGACAATCAGCCCCAGCATTTT
TRBJ1-1	TRBV2	.	.	CASNMGQNTEAFF	TGTGCCAGCAACATGGGACAGAACACTGAAGCTTTCTTT
TRBJ1-1	TRBV30	.	once	CAWSSKGFHTEAFF	TGTGCCTGGAGTTCAAAGGGTTTCCACACTGAAGCTTTCTTT
TRBJ2-1	TRBV4-1	.	.	CASSQDYPTSRNEQFF	TGCGCCAGCAGCCAAGATTACCCTACGAGTCGGAATGAGCAGTTCTTC
TRBJ2-7	TRBV7-9	TRBD1	.	CASSKDRVPYEQYF	TGTGCCAGCAGCAAGGACAGGGTCCCCTACGAGCAGTACTTC
TRBJ2-2	TRBV19	.	.	CASSLWGGSGNTGELFF	TGTGCCAGTAGTCTATGGGGTGGTAGCGGGAACACCGGGGAGCTGTTTTTT
TRBJ2-7	TRBV7-2	.	many	CASTSSGASYEQYF	TGTGCCAGCACCTCTTCGGGGGCGTCGTACGAGCAGTACTTC
TRBJ2-3	TRBV2	.	few	CASIRDSMDTQYF	TGTGCCAGCATCCGGGACTCCATGGATACGCAGTATTTT
TRBJ1-4	TRBV5-1	TRBD1	.	CASSPGQSNEKLFF	TGCGCCAGCAGCCCGGGACAGTCTAATGAAAAACTGTTTTTT
TRBJ1-3	TRBV10-3	.	.	CAINFQGPGGNTIYF	TGTGCCATCAACTTCCAGGGGCCCGGTGGAAACACCATATATTTT
TRBJ1-5	TRBV27	.	.	CASSADRISNQPQHF	TGTGCCAGCAGTGCCGACAGGATTAGCAATCAGCCCCAGCATTTT
TRBJ2-1	TRBV28	.	.	CASSLSPTMSRGEQFF	TGTGCCAGCAGTTTATCTCCGACTATGTCCCGTGGTGAGCAGTTCTTC
TRBJ2-2	TRBV30	TRBD1	.	CAWRGPGGGTGELFF	TGTGCCTGGAGGGGGCCAGGGGGCGGCACCGGGGAGCTGTTTTTT
TRBJ1-3	TRBV28	.	.	CASSEVNSGNTIYF	TGTGCCAGCAGTGAGGTGAACTCTGGAAACACCATATATTTT
TRBJ2-7	TRBV10-2	.	.	CASSDLADYEQYF	TGCGCCAGCAGTGACTTAGCCGATTACGAGCAGTACTTC
TRBJ2-7	TRBV6-6	TRBD2	once	CASSPTSGSYEQYF	TGTGCCAGCAGCCCAACTAGCGGGAGTTACGAGCAGTACTTC
TRBJ2-7	TRBV30	.	.	CAWSPSPNYEQYF	TGTGCCTGGAGTCCAAGCCCAAACTACGAGCAGTACTTC
TRBJ2-1	TRBV19	TRBD2	.	CASSPSSGSIGYNEQFF	TGTGCCAGTAGTCCAAGTAGCGGGTCCATCGGCTACAATGAGCAGTTCTTC
TRBJ1-1	TRBV19	.	.	CASSVGRGSTEAFF	TGTGCCAGTAGTGTCGGACGGGGGAGCACTGAAGCTTTCTTT
TRBJ1-2	TRBV14	.	.	CASSQGQESYGYTF	TGTGCCAGCAGCCAAGGACAGGAAAGCTATGGCTACACCTTC
TRBJ2-1	TRBV19	.	.	CASSRASDHNEQFF	TGTGCCAGTAGTAGAGCTAGCGACCATAATGAGCAGTTCTTC
TRBJ2-7	TRBV11-3	TRBD1	few	CASSLRGTGGNEQYF	TGTGCCAGCAGCTTAAGGGGGACAGGAGGAAACGAGCAGTACTTC
TRBJ2-1	TRBV10-3	.	once	CAISESGGQGYNEQFF	TGTGCCATCAGTGAGTCGGGAGGCCAAGGGTACAATGAGCAGTTCTTC
TRBJ2-2	TRBV4-1	TRBD2	.	CASSQETSGTNTGELFF	TGCGCCAGCAGCCAAGAGACCAGCGGGACGAACACCGGGGAGCTGTTTTTT
TRBJ1-5	TRBV6-5	.	.	CASSQGVHQPQHF	TGTGCCAGCAGTCAAGGGGTTCATCAGCCCCAGCATTTT
TRBJ1-3	TRBV18	.	.	CASSPGGPWRGNTIYF	TGTGCCAGCTCACCGGGAGGACCTTGGAGGGGAAACACCATATATTTT
TRBJ2-5	TRBV7-7	TRBD1	.	CASSSWGQGGETQYF	TGTGCCAGCAGCTCATGGGGACAGGGTGGAGAGACCCAGTACTTC
TRBJ1-5	TRBV6-5	TRBD1	once	CASSLTGGSQPQHF	TGTGCCAGCAGTTTGACAGGGGGAAGTCAGCCCCAGCATTTT
TRBJ2-3	TRBV29-1	.	.	CSVGGSQSSTDTQYF	TGCAGCGTTGGGGGGTCACAGAGTAGCACAGATACGCAGTATTTT
TRBJ2-2	TRBV6-1	.	many	CASKYSLNTGELFF	TGTGCCAGCAAGTACAGTCTTAACACCGGGGAGCTGTTTTTT
TRBJ2-5	TRBV25-1	.	once	CASASQGETQYF	TGTGCCAGCGCTTCCCAGGGGGAGACCCAGTACTTC
TRBJ2-1	TRBV10-1	.	few	CASSQKGTNYNEQFF	TGCGCCAGCAGCCAAAAGGGGACAAATTACAATGAGCAGTTCTTC
TRBJ2-7	TRBV28	.	.	CASSPQGIYEQYF	TGTGCCAGCAGTCCACAGGGCATCTACGAGCAGTACTTC
TRBJ2-4	TRBV27	.	once	CASSLGLPAKNIQYF	TGTGCCAGCAGTTTAGGGCTACCAGCCAAAAACATTCAGTACTTC
TRBJ2-7	TRBV2	.	.	CASSAFSDYEQYF	TGTGCCAGCAGTGCATTCTCCGACTACGAGCAGTACTTC
TRBJ2-3	TRBV10-2	.	.	CASSGARGFGGTDTQYF	TGCGCCAGCAGTGGTGCCAGAGGGTTTGGTGGCACAGATACGCAGTATTTT
TRBJ1-1	TRBV9	.	.	CASSPWDGTNTEAFF	TGTGCCAGCAGCCCCTGGGACGGAACGAACACTGAAGCTTTCTTT
TRBJ1-4	TRBV11-2	TRBD1	.	CASSPWGQKNEKLFF	TGTGCCAGCAGCCCCTGGGGACAGAAGAATGAAAAACTGTTTTTT
TRBJ2-7	TRBV18	.	.	CASSPGSEQYF	TGTGCCAGCTCACCAGGGAGCGAGCAGTACTTC
TRBJ2-2	TRBV11-2	.	.	CASRKGYGLGSPGELFF	TGTGCCAGCAGAAAGGGGTACGGCCTAGGGAGTCCCGGGGAGCTGTTTTTT
TRBJ2-1	TRBV5-6	.	.	CASSLIVRGNEQFF	TGTGCCAGCAGCTTGATAGTCAGGGGCAATGAGCAGTTCTTC
TRBJ2-4	TRBV5-1	TRBD1	.	CASSLQGTGPWGIQYF	TGCGCCAGCAGCTTGCAGGGGACAGGCCCTTGGGGCATTCAGTACTTC